This is a list of T cell receptor beta chains from one sample in a study of T cells in Graves' hyperthyroidism and ophthalmopathy. TCRdb reanalysed the multiplex PCR reads using MiXCR and keeps one entry per CDR3 protein. The sample lists 700,000 to 950,000 distinct CDR3 sequences; around 40% were seen once. Sequencing was performed on blood. These TCRs come from a woman aged 40 to 50 with Graves' hyperthyroidism. Both conserved end residues are part of each CDR3. For some rows the clone size is stated as once, few or many, or as a class when expanded; others skip it.

v_gene	len	abundance	j_gene	CDR3aa
TRBV7-9	11	many	TRBJ1-4	CASSWFIMLFF
TRBV2	15	many	TRBJ2-6	CASSEGRGGANVLTF
TRBV5-1	15	NA	TRBJ1-1	CASSLTGSLNTEAFF
TRBV28	13	NA	TRBJ2-7	CASSHGYSYEQYF
TRBV12-3/TRBV12-4	13	many	TRBJ1-2	CASSWDKINGYTF
TRBV19	15	NA	TRBJ2-2	CASSPNRAVTGELFF
TRBV10-3	16	many	TRBJ1-5	CASSELRTTSGQPQHF
TRBV5-1	14	NA	TRBJ2-1	CASSFREYYNEQFF
TRBV20-1	12	many	TRBJ1-6	CSARDPNSPLHF
TRBV19	14	NA	TRBJ1-1	CASTIRTGNTEAFF
TRBV2	13	NA	TRBJ2-5	CASSGRGEETQYF
TRBV3-1	14	few	TRBJ2-5	CASSQRRGEETQYF
TRBV7-9	14	few	TRBJ2-3	CASSLGGPSDTQYF
TRBV10-3	15	many	TRBJ1-2	CAISDMGVNDYGYTF
TRBV20-1	14	many	TRBJ1-4	CSALQGVANEKLFF
TRBV19	16	NA	TRBJ2-3	CASCIWAGMYTDTQYF
TRBV7-9	15	few	TRBJ1-2	CASSPDSTGNYGYTF
TRBV9	17	few	TRBJ1-2	CASSVGSGVLRNYGYTF
TRBV6-2/TRBV6-3	13	many	TRBJ2-5	CASSLGQWETQYF
TRBV7-9	20	NA	TRBJ2-7	CASSWGASEQSGPVPHEQYF
TRBV6-5	15	NA	TRBJ2-7	CASRYPGQGLREQYF
TRBV29-1	12	many	TRBJ2-7	CSVGPTQGEQYF
TRBV11-2	16	NA	TRBJ1-1	CASSLWDGEGNTEAFF
TRBV7-2	11	many	TRBJ1-1	CASSRREEAFF
TRBV19	18	few	TRBJ1-5	CASSIDRDRGYSNQPQHF
TRBV6-1	14	many	TRBJ2-7	CASSLTGRGYEQYF
TRBV6-5	15	few	TRBJ1-2	CASSSGQVRNYGYTF
TRBV6-5	13	NA	TRBJ1-5	CASSYSRDLAQHF
TRBV10-3	15	many	TRBJ1-4	CAISDMAATNEKLFF
TRBV12-3/TRBV12-4	14	few	TRBJ1-2	CASSWDRGHYGYTF
TRBV19	14	many	TRBJ1-1	CASSTRQGNTEAFF
TRBV5-1	16	NA	TRBJ1-5	CASSLDGGNSNQPQHF
TRBV29-1	13	NA	TRBJ1-2	CSLGQGSLPGYTF
TRBV6-1	15	few	TRBJ1-1	CASSSGTGGGTEAFF
TRBV10-3	16	many	TRBJ1-4	CAISEDSTTTNEKLFF
TRBV7-3	14	few	TRBJ2-7	CASSINPPSYEQYF
TRBV29-1	13	many	TRBJ2-6	CSGQDSGANVLTF
TRBV29-1	13	many	TRBJ2-7	CSVNRVGRYEQYF
TRBV29-1	13	many	TRBJ1-4	CSVRGTGGEKLFF